The 24 T cell receptor beta chains listed next were all sequenced from one sample in a study of regulatory T cells in long-lasting Graves disease. The time point was: newly diagnosed GD, antithyroid drugs for less than 3 months. After RNA was extracted from PBMCs, the TCR library was made from it. Researchers made TCR beta libraries by using iRepertoire HTBI primers and running Arm-PCR on CDR3 regions. TCRdb passed the multiplex PCR reads through MiXCR, listing each CDR3 protein once. This sample has over 450,000 distinct CDR3 sequences; around 13% occur once, and the top ten carry approximately 9.6%. The same specimen was also included in a second study, on T cells in Graves' hyperthyroidism and ophthalmopathy.

The specimen comprised peripheral blood mononuclear cells (PBMCs), sampled at new diagnosis, from a patient treated with antithyroid drugs. These receptors came from a woman in her 30s with Graves disease.

This clonotype was seen repeatedly, ten times or more. The chain combines TRBV5-1 with TRBJ2-7, with D perhaps given as TRBD1 or TRBD2 (5 bases each). The CDR3 runs 14 residues. Germline CDR1 SGHRS, CDR2 YFSETQ. V dropped 3 bases and J dropped 3 bases, with 13 bases sitting between them. The CDR3 spells CASSYSGTDYEQYF. Here the CDR3 DNA reads TGCGCCAGCAGCTACTCCGGGACGGACTACGAGCAGTACTTC. The full variable domain, with the rest looked up from reference TRBV5-1 and TRBJ2-7, is KAGVTQTPRYLIKTRGQQVTLSCSPISGHRSVSWYQQTPGQGLQFLFEYFSETQRNKGNFPGRFSGRQFSNSRSEMNVSTLELGDSALYLCASSYSGTDYEQYFGPGTRLTVT.

This clonotype has only a few counts. This sequence joins TRBV6-1 and TRBJ1-5, with TRBD1 matching 7 bases. Germline assignment: CDR1 MNHNS and CDR2 SASEGT. CDR3 size: 14 residues. V shed 8 bases and J 4 bases; nucleotides not matched to a gene: 8. The CDR3 DNA reads TGTGCCAGCCCGAAGGGACAGAAAAATCAGCCCCAGCATTTT. Residues: CASPKGQKNQPQHF.

The rearrangement uses TRBV4-1 and TRBJ2-7; perhaps TRBD1 as D (6 bases). Germline V CDR1 and CDR2: MGHRA, YSYEKL. V was trimmed by 0 bases and J by 4 bases, leaving 13 bases between them. This CDR3 spans 15 amino acids. CDR3 protein: CASSQDGTGRYEQYF. CDR3 bases: TGCGCCAGCAGCCAAGATGGTACAGGGCGGTACGAGCAGTACTTC.

This chain joins TRBV3-1 and TRBJ1-3; D is uncertain. The germline V gene has CDR1 LGHDT and CDR2 YNNKEL (reference sequence). This CDR3 spans 14 amino acids. Trimming cost V 11 bases and J 0 bases, with 14 bases left between them. CDR3 loop: CASSPRDSGNTIYF. The CDR3 DNA is TGTGCCTCTAGCCCGAGGGACTCTGGAAACACCATATATTTT.

This clonotype was counted at least ten times. The gene calls are TRBV9 and TRBJ2-7, with 12 bases that match TRBD2. Per germline, CDR1 SGDLS and CDR2 YYNGEE. Trimming removed 4 bases from V and 1 base from J; junction bases left unmatched: 6. CDR3 size: 16 residues. The CDR3 reads CASSTLAGGPSYEQYF. The CDR3 region has the DNA TGTGCCAGCAGCACTCTAGCGGGAGGGCCTTCCTACGAGCAGTACTTC. The variable domain in full, with the rest retrieved from reference TRBV9 and TRBJ2-7, is DSGVTQTPKHLITATGQRVTLRCSPRSGDLSVYWYQQSLDQGLQFLIQYYNGEERAKGNILERFSAQQFPDLHSELNLSSLELGDSALYFCASSTLAGGPSYEQYFGPGTRLTVT.

As regards this clonotype: No conserved phenylalanine or tryptophan is present at the end of the CDR3, so a read error is the likely explanation. No DNA is shown, since the ends of the CDR3 on it are uncertain; the CDR3 is the one TCRdb lists. The chain couples TRBV28 to TRBJ2-4; the table's D call, TRBD1, was not checked against the DNA. CDR1 is MDHEN, CDR2 SYDVKM, per germline. From its first to its last residue, the CDR3 has 8 amino acids. CDR3: CASRPRGV.

This clonotype was recorded many times. CDR3 nucleotides: TGTGCCAGCAGCCCAGCCCAGGGGAGTGGGACCCAGTACTTC. Translation gives CASSPAQGSGTQYF. The gene calls are TRBV11-3 and TRBJ2-5, with a weak D call TRBD1 (6 bases). CDR3 size: 14 residues. The germline V gene has CDR1 SGHNT and CDR2 YENEEA. The V end lost 5 bases, the J end lost 7 bases, and 17 bases lay between the germline ends. Using reference TRBV11-3 and TRBJ2-5 for the parts outside the CDR3, the full variable domain is EAGVVQSPRYKIIEKKQPVAFWCNPISGHNTLYWYLQNLGQGPELLIRYENEEAVDDSQLPKDRFSAERLKGVDSTLKIQPAELGDSAVYLCASSPAQGSGTQYFGPGTRLLVL.

This clonotype was observed many times. This sequence joins TRBV11-3 and TRBJ1-6; no clear D. Trimming removed 3 bases from V and 8 bases from J, with 11 bases in between. The germline V gene encodes CDR1 SGHNT and CDR2 YENEEA. This CDR3 region has 14 residues. The CDR3 loop reads CASSLGGSHSPLHF. The CDR3 coding sequence is TGTGCCAGCAGCTTGGGTGGCAGCCATTCACCCCTCCACTTT.

This clonotype was observed a handful of times. J is TRBJ1-4 and V is TRBV5-4, with 9 positions matching TRBD1. The CDR3 is 15 amino acids. The V segment lost 4 bases and the J segment 3 bases; nucleotides outside the gene matches: 4. Germline V gives CDR1 SGHNT, CDR2 YYREEE (reference sequence). The CDR3 DNA follows: TGTGCCAGCAGCCACCGGGACAGGGCTAATGAAAAACTGTTTTTT. Its protein is CASSHRDRANEKLFF.

J is TRBJ2-3 and V is TRBV11-2; TRBD2 is a possible D gene (6 bases). The CDR3 is 17 amino acids. Germline V gives CDR1 SGHAT, CDR2 FQNNGV. V dropped 5 bases and J dropped 4 bases, with 22 bases sitting between them. CDR3 protein: CASSPHRGSGLSDTQYF. In DNA form, the CDR3 reads TGTGCCAGCAGCCCACATCGTGGTAGCGGATTGTCAGATACGCAGTATTTT.

This clonotype was picked up many times. V gene TRBV6-5 combines with J gene TRBJ1-2; TRBD1 is a possible D gene (6 bases). Per germline, CDR1 MNHEY and CDR2 SVGAGI. V lost 4 bases and J lost 4, with 10 bases in between. The CDR3 contains 13 residues. The CDR3 is CASSSDSFYGYTF. The CDR3 nucleotides are TGTGCCAGCAGTTCGGACAGCTTCTATGGCTACACCTTC.

Ten or more counts support this clonotype. The gene calls are TRBV11-2 and TRBJ2-7, with D possibly matching TRBD1 (7 bases). The length of the CDR3 is 16 residues. Germline V gives CDR1 SGHAT, CDR2 FQNNGV. V gave up 5 bases and J gave up 2 bases, with 19 bases separating them. CDR3 nucleotides: TGTGCCAGCAGCCGATTCCCCACAGGGGAGGCCTACGAGCAGTACTTC. The encoded protein is CASSRFPTGEAYEQYF. The variable domain in full, with the rest retrieved from reference TRBV11-2 and TRBJ2-7, is EAGVAQSPRYKIIEKRQSVAFWCNPISGHATLYWYQQILGQGPKLLIQFQNNGVVDDSQLPKDRFSAERLKGVDSTLKIQPAKLEDSAVYLCASSRFPTGEAYEQYFGPGTRLTVT.

This clonotype was detected only a few times. A junction boundary mismatches the germline segment, possibly from a read error. This chain links TRBV7-2 with TRBJ2-1; D possibly corresponds to TRBD2 (5 bases). The germline V gene encodes CDR1 SGHTA and CDR2 FQGNSA. The CDR3 extends over 13 amino acids. CDR3 sequence (DNA): TGTGCCAGCAGGCCACCGGGGTTCAATGAGCAGTCCTTC. This gives the protein CASRPPGFNEQSF.

This clonotype was found a few times. The rearrangement links TRBV28 to TRBJ2-1, with 13 bases fitting TRBD2. The CDR3 is 17 amino acids. CDR1 and CDR2 (germline): MDHEN, SYDVKM. Trimming at V came to 7 bases and at J to 4 bases, leaving 10 bases not matched to a gene. CDR3 sequence: CASTTGTSGTYYNEQFF. The CDR3 bases are TGTGCCAGCACAACAGGGACTAGCGGGACCTATTACAATGAGCAGTTCTTC.

This clonotype was observed at least ten times. The chain has TRBV2 and TRBJ2-3, with TRBD2 matching over 13 bases. The CDR3 loop spans 15 amino acids. Trimming at V came to 6 bases and at J to 5 bases, leaving 5 bases not matched to a gene. Germline values: CDR1 SNHLY, CDR2 FYNNEI. The CDR3: CASSAGLAGVDTQYF. The CDR3 region has the DNA TGTGCCAGCAGCGCCGGACTAGCGGGAGTAGATACGCAGTATTTT.

This clonotype was recorded many times. The CDR3 region has the DNA TGCAGTGCTAGGGATCTAGCGGGTCGCACAGATACGCAGTATTTT. Translation gives CSARDLAGRTDTQYF. J is TRBJ2-3 and V is TRBV20-1; 8 bases fit TRBD2. This CDR3 spans 15 amino acids. In germline, CDR1 is DFQATT, CDR2 SNEGSKA (reference sequence). The ends lost 3 bases at V and 1 base at J; junction bases unmatched: 6.

This clonotype was picked up many times. The chain employs TRBV20-1 and TRBJ2-1; D remains ambiguous. This CDR3 spans 14 amino acids. Germline values: CDR1 DFQATT, CDR2 SNEGSKA (reference sequence). V gave up 5 bases and J gave up 0 bases, with 11 bases separating them. The CDR3 loop reads CSAGPLSSYNEQFF. CDR3 bases: TGCAGTGCTGGCCCTCTATCCTCCTACAATGAGCAGTTCTTC.

This clonotype was observed many times. The chain carries TRBV7-2 and TRBJ1-1; a weak D match, TRBD1 (5 bases). Germline V gene lookup returns CDR1 SGHTA and CDR2 FQGNSA. This CDR3 spans 11 amino acids. Trimming took off 10 bases at V and 3 bases at J, with 9 bases between the two ends. The DNA of the CDR3 is TGTGCCACGGGGGAGTACACTGAAGCTTTCTTT. Translated, it gives CATGEYTEAFF.

This clonotype showed up many times. V gene TRBV20-1 combines with J gene TRBJ2-7; no definite D call. CDR3 length: 14 residues. Germline values: CDR1 DFQATT, CDR2 SNEGSKA (reference sequence). The V end lost 0 bases, the J end lost 5 bases, and 14 bases lay between the germline ends. DNA of the CDR3: TGCAGTGCTAGAGACCCCAAGGGCCGCGACGAGCAGTACTTC. Protein sequence: CSARDPKGRDEQYF.

The table lists this clonotype with many counts. The chain recombines TRBV29-1 with TRBJ2-5; the match to TRBD1 covers 9 bases. Losses at the gene ends were 3 bases for V and 4 bases for J; bases not matched to a gene: 3. This CDR3 region has 13 residues. Per germline, CDR1 SQVTM and CDR2 ANQGSEA. CDR3 sequence: CSVDGQGSETQYF. Here the CDR3 DNA reads TGCAGCGTTGACGGACAGGGGTCAGAGACCCAGTACTTC.

Many counts were recorded for this clonotype. The CDR3: CAISETQGASFTEAFF. The CDR3 DNA reads TGTGCCATCAGTGAGACACAGGGGGCTTCGTTTACTGAAGCTTTCTTT. This chain connects TRBV10-3 to TRBJ1-1; TRBD1 aligns across 9 bases. The CDR3 contains 16 residues. Trimming removed 2 bases from V and 5 bases from J; junction bases left unmatched: 9. Germline V gene lookup returns CDR1 ENHRY and CDR2 SYGVKD.

There are many counts of this clonotype. CDR3 protein: CASSYVGIDNEQFF. The CDR3 DNA sequence: TGTGCCAGCAGTTATGTGGGAATAGACAATGAGCAGTTCTTC. The chain recombines TRBV28 with TRBJ2-1; D uncertain. The CDR3 is 14 amino acids. Germline V gene lookup returns CDR1 MDHEN and CDR2 SYDVKM. V shed 4 bases and J shed 5 bases, with 12 bases lying between them.

This clonotype has ten or more counts. The gene calls are TRBV20-1 and TRBJ2-2, with a possible D match to TRBD2 (6 bases). The CDR3 consists of 13 residues. The germline V and J ends were trimmed by 5 bases and 2 bases, with 9 bases remaining between them. Germline V gene data show CDR1 as DFQATT and CDR2 as SNEGSKA (reference sequence). The CDR3 protein is CSAWDSNTGELFF. CDR3 coding DNA: TGCAGTGCTTGGGACTCTAACACCGGGGAGCTGTTTTTT.

At least ten counts were recorded for this clonotype. The rearrangement uses TRBV5-1 and TRBJ2-5; tentatively, D is TRBD1 or TRBD2 (5 bases each). The V gene's germline CDR1 is SGHRS and CDR2 YFSETQ. The CDR3 length is 13 residues. Trimming removed 5 bases from V and 4 bases from J, with 12 bases in between. CDR3 amino acids: CASSTSGTETQYF. In nucleotides, the CDR3 is TGCGCCAGCAGTACTTCAGGGACAGAGACCCAGTACTTC.